This TCR beta chain was documented in a study of blood T cell repertoires in acute mononucleosis (dated by TCRdb to the early 2020s). Regarding the research as a whole: Acute-phase samples were taken within 2 weeks of symptom onset, representing the primary response. During acute infection, about 2% and 1% of blood CD8 T cells were made up of mean YVL-BR-specific and GLC-BM-specific cells, respectively. The mean blood EBV load was 3.8 log10 genome copies per million B cells in acute infection and more than 2 at convalescence. Broad study findings and their caveats: The low acute-to-convalescent clonotype overlap might be partly explained by sampling error, because only a fraction of each donor's blood was analyzed. In TCR repertoire selection for BRLF1 (YVL-BR), TCRalpha CDR3 motifs had a dominant role, while TCRbeta had a minimal role. Although only roughly 9.9% of unique acute clonotypes carried over into convalescence, these persisting clonotypes made up most of the response, and the remainder were seemingly replaced by new, diverse de novo clonotypes. Only a few donors were included in the cohort, so group averages were based on very few individuals.

Points on this clone: A far larger clone is a single base away, which makes a read error likely.

The sample's time point, from its label and the paper: acute infectious mononucleosis, at clinical presentation within 2 weeks of symptom onset (visit 1). Over the course of primary infection, this study followed CD8 T cell responses against two immunodominant EBV epitopes, BRLF1 109 (YVL-BR) and BMLF1 280 (GLC-BM). A positive serum heterophile antibody test together with EBV viral capsid antigen-specific IgM pointed to primary EBV infection. Magnetic positive selection (MACS) was first used to enrich total CD8 T cells from PBMCs. A FACSAria III was used to sort live CD3+ CD8+ tetramer+ cells to over 95% purity. A PE-conjugated tetramer loaded with the BRLF1 109-117 peptide was used to sort the cells. At both acute infection and convalescence, EBV epitope-specific CD8 T cells were tetramer-sorted, and the TCR repertoires of those cells were deep-sequenced directly ex vivo. A few people aged roughly 18 to 30 with clinical acute infectious mononucleosis and laboratory evidence of primary EBV infection were used as donors. Heparinized peripheral blood was collected when donors presented clinically with mononucleosis symptoms and again about 6 months afterward. PBMCs were isolated by Ficoll-Paque density gradient centrifugation.

Total RNA from at least 8,500 sorted tetramer+ CD8 T cells was reverse transcribed into cDNA for TCR profiling. PCR with primers that anneal to V and J regions amplified CDR3 regions and added unique molecular identifiers to track templates. Profiling of the TCRalpha and TCRbeta chains was done on the immunoSEQ platform, including the sequencing and error-correction standards of that platform. The study's own analysis went as follows. Clonal copy numbers were corrected for sequencing and PCR errors, and IMGT conventions were followed to define CDR3s. Only productive rearrangements were analyzed, using immunoSEQ Analyzer versions 2.0 and 3.0, with gene-pairing frequencies processed further in Microsoft Excel. Circos plots were used to visualize V-J pairings, and MEME plus a custom motifSearch program were used to find CDR3 motifs. The probability of generation of TCR sequences was calculated using the OLGA algorithm. A clonotype seen at both visits was called persistent, a clonotype seen only at the acute visit was called nonpersistent, and a clonotype seen only at convalescence was called de novo. Any amino acid clonotype used by more than one donor was defined as a public TCR. TCRdb's version of the immuneACCESS table is confined to in-frame rearrangements and falls short of the full clone set. An unresolved V gene accounts for under half of the shortfall where checked; the remainder is of unknown origin. V and J calls and clone size come straight from that table; D and trimming were deduced from the DNA. This sample comprises 6,000 to 9,000 clones, less than 30% of them detected only once. The top ten constitute more than 25% of the sample.

In the germline V gene (reference sequence), CDR1 corresponds to GTSNPN and CDR2 to SVGIG. The CDR3 sequence holds 14 residues, the cysteine and phenylalanine included. Only CDR3 DNA is held: 42 bases, read in frame from base 1. The V and J genes are TRBV30 and TRBJ2-1, with the identity of the D gene unclear. This TCR was sampled from a young woman with infectious mononucleosis caused by EBV. Sequencing was performed on EBV YVL epitope tetramer+ CD8+ T cells sorted from PBMCs, taken during acute infectious mononucleosis. The cell subset or site label for this specimen denotes: CD8 T cells binding a tetramer with EBV BRLF1 109-117 peptide (YVL-BR). The CDR3: CGWSGVPSYNEQFF. The nucleotides are TGTGGCTGGAGTGGTGTGCCCTCCTACAATGAGCAGTTCTTC.